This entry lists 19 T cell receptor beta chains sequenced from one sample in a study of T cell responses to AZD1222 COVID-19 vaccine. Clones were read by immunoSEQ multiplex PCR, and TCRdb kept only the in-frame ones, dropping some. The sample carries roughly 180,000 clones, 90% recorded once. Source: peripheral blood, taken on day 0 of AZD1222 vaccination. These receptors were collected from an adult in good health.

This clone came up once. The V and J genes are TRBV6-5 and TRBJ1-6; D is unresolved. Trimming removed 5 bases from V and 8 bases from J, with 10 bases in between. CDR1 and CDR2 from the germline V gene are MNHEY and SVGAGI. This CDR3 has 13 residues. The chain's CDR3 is CASSPRNDSPLHF. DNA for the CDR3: TGTGCCAGCAGTCCGAGAAATGATTCACCCCTCCACTTT.

CDR3 DNA: TGTGCCAGCAGCTCGAGACAGACAGATACGCAGTATTTT. This sequence encodes CASSSRQTDTQYF. The rearrangement joins TRBV7-2 to TRBJ2-3, with a weak D call TRBD1 (5 bases). The germline V gene has CDR1 SGHTA and CDR2 FQGNSA. The V and J ends lost 4 bases and 3 bases respectively, with 8 bases between them. CDR3 length: 13 residues.

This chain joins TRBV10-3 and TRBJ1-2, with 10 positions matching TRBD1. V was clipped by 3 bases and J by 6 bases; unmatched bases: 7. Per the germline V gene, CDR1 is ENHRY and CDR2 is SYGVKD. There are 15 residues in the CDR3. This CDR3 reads CAISDGQGGANGYTF. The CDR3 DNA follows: TGTGCCATCAGTGACGGACAGGGGGGAGCTAATGGCTACACCTTC.

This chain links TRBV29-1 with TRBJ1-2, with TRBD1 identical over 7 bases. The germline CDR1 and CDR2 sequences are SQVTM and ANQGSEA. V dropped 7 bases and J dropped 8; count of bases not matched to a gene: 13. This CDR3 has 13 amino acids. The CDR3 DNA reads TGCAGCGCTGTGACAGGGCCTCCGTACGGCTACACCTTC. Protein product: CSAVTGPPYGYTF.

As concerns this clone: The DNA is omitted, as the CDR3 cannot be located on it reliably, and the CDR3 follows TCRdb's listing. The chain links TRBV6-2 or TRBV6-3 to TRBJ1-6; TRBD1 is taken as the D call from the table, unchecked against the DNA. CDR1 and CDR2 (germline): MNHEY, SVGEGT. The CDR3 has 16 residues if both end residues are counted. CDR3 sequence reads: CASSFGPGAYNSPLHF.

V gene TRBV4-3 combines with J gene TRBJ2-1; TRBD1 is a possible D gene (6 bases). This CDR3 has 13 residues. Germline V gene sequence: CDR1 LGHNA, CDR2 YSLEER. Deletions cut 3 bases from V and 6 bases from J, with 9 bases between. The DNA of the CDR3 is TGCGCCAGCAGCCAGGGGGCCCCCAATGAGCAGTTCTTC. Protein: CASSQGAPNEQFF.

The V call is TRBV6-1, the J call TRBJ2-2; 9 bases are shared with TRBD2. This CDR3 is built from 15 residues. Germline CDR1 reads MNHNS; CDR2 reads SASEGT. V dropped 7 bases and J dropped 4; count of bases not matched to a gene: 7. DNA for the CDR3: TGTGCCAGCAAAATCGCGGGGGGGCCCACCGGGGAGCTGTTTTTT. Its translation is CASKIAGGPTGELFF.

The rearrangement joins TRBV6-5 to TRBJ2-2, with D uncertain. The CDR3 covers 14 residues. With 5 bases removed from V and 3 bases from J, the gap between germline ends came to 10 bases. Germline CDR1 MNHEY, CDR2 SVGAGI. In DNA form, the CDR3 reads TGTGCCAGCAGTCCACTTACAGACACCGGGGAGCTGTTTTTT. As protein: CASSPLTDTGELFF.

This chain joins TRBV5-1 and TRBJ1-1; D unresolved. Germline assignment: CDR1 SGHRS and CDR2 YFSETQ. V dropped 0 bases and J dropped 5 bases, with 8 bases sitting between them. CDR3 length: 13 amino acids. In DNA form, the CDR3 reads TGCGCCAGCAGCTTGGAAGTGTGGACTGAAGCTTTCTTT. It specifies CASSLEVWTEAFF.

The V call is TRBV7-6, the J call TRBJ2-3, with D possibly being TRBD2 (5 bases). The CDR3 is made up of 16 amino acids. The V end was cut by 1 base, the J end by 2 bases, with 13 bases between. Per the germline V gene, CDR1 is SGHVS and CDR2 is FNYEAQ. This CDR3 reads CASSLGTGTNTDTQYF. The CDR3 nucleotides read TGTGCCAGCAGCTTAGGGACTGGTACCAACACAGATACGCAGTATTTT.

CDR3 in amino acids: CASSEAYEQYF. CDR3 nucleotide sequence: TGTGCCAGCAGCGAGGCCTACGAGCAGTACTTC. The V call is TRBV5-6, the J call TRBJ2-7; D unresolved. CDR3 length: 11 residues. Germline assignment: CDR1 SGHDT and CDR2 YYEEEE. Trimming shortened V by 4 bases and J by 2 bases, and 4 bases separated the two germline ends.

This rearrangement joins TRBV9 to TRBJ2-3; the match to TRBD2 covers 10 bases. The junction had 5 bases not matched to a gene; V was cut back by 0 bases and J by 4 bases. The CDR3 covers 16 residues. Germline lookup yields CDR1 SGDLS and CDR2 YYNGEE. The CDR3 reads CASSVGASGGADTQYF. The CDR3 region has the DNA TGTGCCAGCAGCGTAGGGGCAAGCGGGGGGGCAGATACGCAGTATTTT.

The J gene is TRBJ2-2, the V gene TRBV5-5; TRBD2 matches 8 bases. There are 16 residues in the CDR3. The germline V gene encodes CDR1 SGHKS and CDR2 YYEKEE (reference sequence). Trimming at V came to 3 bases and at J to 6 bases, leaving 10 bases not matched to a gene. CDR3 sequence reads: CASSSHPGGLPGELFF. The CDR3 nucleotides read TGTGCCAGCAGCTCCCACCCGGGGGGGCTCCCCGGGGAGCTGTTTTTT.

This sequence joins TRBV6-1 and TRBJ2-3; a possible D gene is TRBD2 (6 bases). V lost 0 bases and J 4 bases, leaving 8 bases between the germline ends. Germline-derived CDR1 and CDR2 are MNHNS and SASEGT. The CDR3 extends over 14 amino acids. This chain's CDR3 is CASSEAPGADTQYF. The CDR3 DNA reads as TGTGCCAGCAGTGAAGCGCCGGGGGCAGATACGCAGTATTTT.

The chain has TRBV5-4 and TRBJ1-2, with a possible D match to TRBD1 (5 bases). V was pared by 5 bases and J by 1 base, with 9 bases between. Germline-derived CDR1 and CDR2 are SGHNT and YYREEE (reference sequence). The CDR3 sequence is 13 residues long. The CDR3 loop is CASRSGINYGYTF. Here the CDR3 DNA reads TGTGCCAGCAGGTCAGGGATTAACTATGGCTACACCTTC.

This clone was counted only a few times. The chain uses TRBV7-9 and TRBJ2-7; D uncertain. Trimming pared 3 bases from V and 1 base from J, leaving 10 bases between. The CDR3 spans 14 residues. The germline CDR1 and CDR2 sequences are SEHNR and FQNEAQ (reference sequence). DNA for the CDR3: TGTGCCAGCAGCTTGGACGCGAATTCCTACGAGCAGTACTTC. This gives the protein CASSLDANSYEQYF.

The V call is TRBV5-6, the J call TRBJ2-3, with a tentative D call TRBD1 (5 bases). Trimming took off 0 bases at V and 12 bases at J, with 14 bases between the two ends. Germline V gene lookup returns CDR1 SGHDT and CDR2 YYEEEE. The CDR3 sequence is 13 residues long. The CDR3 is CASSLEGSRAQYF. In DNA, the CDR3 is TGTGCCAGCAGCTTGGAGGGTAGCAGGGCACAGTATTTT.

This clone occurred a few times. CDR3 in amino acids: CATSRRWGQFYEQYF. The CDR3 DNA follows: TGTGCCACCAGCAGGCGGTGGGGACAGTTCTACGAGCAGTACTTC. V and J are TRBV15 and TRBJ2-7; TRBD1 agrees at 7 bases. The CDR3 is made up of 15 amino acids. Germline CDR1 LNHNV, CDR2 YYDKDF (reference sequence). Trimming took 3 bases from V and 3 from J; bases not matched to a gene: 8.

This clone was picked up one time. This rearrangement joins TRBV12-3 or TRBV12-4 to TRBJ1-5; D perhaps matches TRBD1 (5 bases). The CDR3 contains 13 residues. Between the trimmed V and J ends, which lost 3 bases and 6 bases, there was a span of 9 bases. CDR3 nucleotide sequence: TGTGCCAGCAGTTTCGGTCAGGGTCAGCCCCAGCATTTT. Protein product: CASSFGQGQPQHF.